This T cell receptor (beta chain) was obtained from a study of shared clonotypes between healthy human individuals. Study in general: A donor's plate count was three for CD4 naive and three for CD4 memory; CD8 naive had two and CD8 memory one.

General study results and limits: Generation probabilities of non-shared clonotypes were lower (relative to those shared by all four donors).

V lost 0 bases, J lost 3 bases, and 10 bases lay in between. In germline, CDR1 is SGHKS, CDR2 YYEKEE (reference sequence). The CDR3 length is 14 residues. As concerns this clone: Its antigen is still unknown.

Repertoires were generated with immunoSEQ multiplex PCR, while TCRdb's copy carries only in-frame clones and drops some. This repertoire shows a few million clones, 90% to 95% found once; its top ten account for 0.11% to 0.15%. The rearrangement joins TRBV5-5 to TRBJ2-7; TRBD1 might be the D (6 bases). Sequencing was carried out using naive CD4+ T cells sorted from blood. The subset is: CD45RA+ positively selected. The TCR comes from a man in his late teens or twenties in good health. The CDR3 sequence: CASSLVQGFYEQYF. In DNA form, the CDR3 reads TGTGCCAGCAGCTTGGTTCAGGGGTTCTACGAGCAGTACTTC. The full variable domain, rest sourced from reference TRBV5-5 and TRBJ2-7, is DAGVTQSPTHLIKTRGQQVTLRCSPISGHKSVSWYQQVLGQGPQFIFQYYEKEERGRGNFPDRFSARQFPNYSSELNVNALLLGDSALYLCASSLVQGFYEQYFGPGTRLTVT.